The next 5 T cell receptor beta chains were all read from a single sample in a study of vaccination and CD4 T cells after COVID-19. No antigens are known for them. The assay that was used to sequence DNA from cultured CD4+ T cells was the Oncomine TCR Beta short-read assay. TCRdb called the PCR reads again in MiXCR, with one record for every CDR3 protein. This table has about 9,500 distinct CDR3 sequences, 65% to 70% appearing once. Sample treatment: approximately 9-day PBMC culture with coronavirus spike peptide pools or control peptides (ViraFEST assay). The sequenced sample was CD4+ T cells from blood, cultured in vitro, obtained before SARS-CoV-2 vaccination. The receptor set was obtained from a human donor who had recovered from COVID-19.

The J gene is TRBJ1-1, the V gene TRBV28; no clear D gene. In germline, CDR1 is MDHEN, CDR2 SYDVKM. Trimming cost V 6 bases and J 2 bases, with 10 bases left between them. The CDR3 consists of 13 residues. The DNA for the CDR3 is TGTGCCAGCAGATTAGACGGTAACACTGAAGCTTTCTTT. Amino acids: CASRLDGNTEAFF.

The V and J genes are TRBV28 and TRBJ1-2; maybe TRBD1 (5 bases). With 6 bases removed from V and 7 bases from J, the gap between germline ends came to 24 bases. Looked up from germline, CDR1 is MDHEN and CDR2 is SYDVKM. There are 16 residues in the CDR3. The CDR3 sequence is CASRFGDAGGGFGYTF. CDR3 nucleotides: TGTGCCAGCAGGTTCGGGGACGCGGGAGGAGGTTTTGGCTACACCTTC.

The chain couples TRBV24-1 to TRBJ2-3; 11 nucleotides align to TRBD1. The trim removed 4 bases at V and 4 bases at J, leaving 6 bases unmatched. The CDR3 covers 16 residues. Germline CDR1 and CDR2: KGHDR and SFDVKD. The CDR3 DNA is TGTGCCACCAGTGACAATGGACAGGGGGCACCAGATACGCAGTATTTT. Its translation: CATSDNGQGAPDTQYF.

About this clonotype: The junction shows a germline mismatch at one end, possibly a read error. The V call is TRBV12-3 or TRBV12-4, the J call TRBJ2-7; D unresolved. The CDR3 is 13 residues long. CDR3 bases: TGTGCCAGCAGTTTAGCCGCCTCCCACGAGCAGTACTTC. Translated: CASSLAASHEQYF.

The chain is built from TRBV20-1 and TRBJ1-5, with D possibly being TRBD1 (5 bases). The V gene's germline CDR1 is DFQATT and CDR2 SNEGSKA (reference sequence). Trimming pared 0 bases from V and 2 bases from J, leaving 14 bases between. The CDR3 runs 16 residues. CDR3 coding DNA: TGCAGTGCTAGAGATCTCCGGGGGATGGGCAATCAGCCCCAGCATTTT. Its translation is CSARDLRGMGNQPQHF.